Listed below are T cell receptor beta chains from one sample, sequenced in a study of chemoradiotherapy in HPV16-positive cancers. Data came from immunoSEQ multiplex PCR; TCRdb stores just in-frame clones and leaves some out. Of around 3,200 clones listed, around 96% are singletons. The specimen was taken from a patient who underwent chemoradiotherapy. These receptors all come from a human donor with HPV-associated anogenital cancer. CDR3s include the opening cysteine and the closing phenylalanine or tryptophan. The D gene is left open where the match is weak. For some rows the clone size is stated as once, few or many, or as a class when expanded; others skip it.

d_gene: .
abundance: few
j_gene: TRBJ2-3
v_gene: TRBV27
CDR3nt: TGTGCCAGCAGTTTAATAAGTGGAGATACGCAGTATTTT
CDR3aa: CASSLISGDTQYF

d_gene: TRBD1
abundance: .
j_gene: TRBJ2-3
v_gene: TRBV6-4
CDR3nt: TGTGCCAGCAGCGTTACAGGGGACAGCACAGATACGCAGTATTTT
CDR3aa: CASSVTGDSTDTQYF

d_gene: .
abundance: .
j_gene: TRBJ1-5
v_gene: TRBV6-5
CDR3nt: TGTGCCAGCAGGAATGGTGGCAATCAGCCCCAGCATTTT
CDR3aa: CASRNGGNQPQHF

d_gene: .
abundance: .
j_gene: TRBJ1-2
v_gene: TRBV16
CDR3nt: TGTGCCAGCAGCCAAGACTACATCGGGCGTGGCTACACCTTC
CDR3aa: CASSQDYIGRGYTF

d_gene: .
abundance: .
j_gene: TRBJ2-5
v_gene: TRBV13
CDR3nt: TGTGCCAGCAGCGAACGGAATCCCGCGGGGTCCGGGGAGACCCAGTACTTC
CDR3aa: CASSERNPAGSGETQYF

d_gene: TRBD1
abundance: .
j_gene: TRBJ1-3
v_gene: TRBV7-6
CDR3nt: TGTGCCAGCAGTGCGGACAGGGTCGGAAACACCATATATTTT
CDR3aa: CASSADRVGNTIYF

d_gene: TRBD1
abundance: .
j_gene: TRBJ2-5
v_gene: TRBV7-2
CDR3nt: TGTGCCAGCAGCTTAGGGCGAGGGTGGGACAGCCAAGAGACCCAGTACTTC
CDR3aa: CASSLGRGWDSQETQYF

d_gene: .
abundance: .
j_gene: TRBJ2-7
v_gene: TRBV5-1
CDR3nt: TGCGCCAGCAGCTTCGGTAGCCCGGCCGAGCAGTACTTC
CDR3aa: CASSFGSPAEQYF

d_gene: .
abundance: .
j_gene: TRBJ1-1
v_gene: TRBV5-1
CDR3nt: TGCGCCAGCAGCCGTGTTACCGGGAGGACAACTGAAGCTTTCTTT
CDR3aa: CASSRVTGRTTEAFF

d_gene: .
abundance: once
j_gene: TRBJ1-6
v_gene: TRBV11-2
CDR3nt: TGTGCCAGCAGCTTAGAGCGGAATTCACCCCTCCACTTT
CDR3aa: CASSLERNSPLHF

d_gene: .
abundance: .
j_gene: TRBJ2-1
v_gene: TRBV29-1
CDR3nt: TGCAGCGTTGAAAAATCGGGGGGCGCCGATGAGCAGTTCTTC
CDR3aa: CSVEKSGGADEQFF

d_gene: .
abundance: once
j_gene: TRBJ2-2
v_gene: TRBV5-3
CDR3nt: TGTGCCAGAAGCTCCGACCGCGCACCCGTGGGGAACACCGGGGAGCTGTTTTTT
CDR3aa: CARSSDRAPVGNTGELFF

d_gene: .
abundance: .
j_gene: TRBJ2-5
v_gene: TRBV14
CDR3nt: TGTGCCAGCAGCCAAGAGGTTTTCCAAGAGACCCAGTACTTC
CDR3aa: CASSQEVFQETQYF

d_gene: TRBD2
abundance: .
j_gene: TRBJ2-3
v_gene: TRBV18
CDR3nt: TGTGCCAGCTCACCACTTCGGGCCCTGGGTAGCGGGGGATACACAGATACGCAGTATTTT
CDR3aa: CASSPLRALGSGGYTDTQYF

d_gene: .
abundance: .
j_gene: TRBJ1-6
v_gene: TRBV30
CDR3nt: TGTGCCTGGACGGCCATTTATAATTCACCCCTCCACTTT
CDR3aa: CAWTAIYNSPLHF

d_gene: .
abundance: .
j_gene: TRBJ1-4
v_gene: TRBV15
CDR3nt: TGTGCCACCAGCAGAGACCCTTCGAAGACAACTAATGAAAAACTGTTTTTT
CDR3aa: CATSRDPSKTTNEKLFF

d_gene: .
abundance: .
j_gene: TRBJ2-7
v_gene: TRBV25-1
CDR3nt: TGTGCCAGCAGTGAAGGTCCGGGGACGCGCTCCTACGAGCAGTACTTC
CDR3aa: CASSEGPGTRSYEQYF

d_gene: .
abundance: .
j_gene: TRBJ1-5
v_gene: TRBV30
CDR3nt: TGTGCCTGGAGTGTACGGGGTCTTAATCAGCCCCAGCATTTT
CDR3aa: CAWSVRGLNQPQHF

d_gene: .
abundance: .
j_gene: TRBJ1-2
v_gene: TRBV6-1
CDR3nt: TGTGCCAGCAGTGTCTCGACAGGTTGGGGGGGTGGCTACACCTTC
CDR3aa: CASSVSTGWGGGYTF

d_gene: TRBD2
abundance: once
j_gene: TRBJ2-2
v_gene: TRBV19
CDR3nt: TGTGCCAGTAGTATTAGACTAGCGGGATACACCGGGGAGCTGTTTTTT
CDR3aa: CASSIRLAGYTGELFF

d_gene: .
abundance: .
j_gene: TRBJ2-1
v_gene: TRBV2
CDR3nt: TGTGCCAGCAGGGCAGACAGGGAGGCCTACAATGAGCAGTTCTTC
CDR3aa: CASRADREAYNEQFF

d_gene: .
abundance: .
j_gene: TRBJ2-7
v_gene: TRBV11-2
CDR3nt: TGTGCCAGCAGCTTAGGCAGGGGAAGCGTCGAGCAGTACTTC
CDR3aa: CASSLGRGSVEQYF

d_gene: .
abundance: .
j_gene: TRBJ2-5
v_gene: TRBV13
CDR3nt: TGTGCCAGCAGCTCCATCCGGGGGGCGGACGAGACCCAGTACTTC
CDR3aa: CASSSIRGADETQYF

d_gene: TRBD2
abundance: .
j_gene: TRBJ2-7
v_gene: TRBV15
CDR3nt: TGTGCCACCAGCAGAGGGGGACTAGCGGGAGTTGAGCAGTACTTC
CDR3aa: CATSRGGLAGVEQYF

d_gene: .
abundance: .
j_gene: TRBJ2-5
v_gene: TRBV9
CDR3nt: TGTGCCAGCAGCACCGACAGTCAAGAGACCCAGTACTTC
CDR3aa: CASSTDSQETQYF

d_gene: TRBD2
abundance: .
j_gene: TRBJ2-7
v_gene: TRBV5-1
CDR3nt: TGCGCCAGCAGCTCCGGACTAGCGGCTGCGGGCGAGCAGTACTTC
CDR3aa: CASSSGLAAAGEQYF

d_gene: .
abundance: once
j_gene: TRBJ2-3
v_gene: TRBV11-2
CDR3nt: TGTGCCAGCAGCTTACTTGCAGATACGCAGTATTTT
CDR3aa: CASSLLADTQYF

d_gene: .
abundance: once
j_gene: TRBJ1-5
v_gene: TRBV5-5
CDR3nt: TGTGCCAGCAGCCCCGGACAGAGCAATCAGCCCCAGCATTTT
CDR3aa: CASSPGQSNQPQHF

d_gene: .
abundance: .
j_gene: TRBJ2-3
v_gene: TRBV9
CDR3nt: TGTGCCAGCAGCGAAGACGGGGGCCTTAGCACAGATACGCAGTATTTT
CDR3aa: CASSEDGGLSTDTQYF

d_gene: .
abundance: .
j_gene: TRBJ2-7
v_gene: TRBV13
CDR3nt: TGTGCCAGCAGCTTAGGCTGGCGGGAAAGCTCCTACGAGCAGTACTTC
CDR3aa: CASSLGWRESSYEQYF

d_gene: .
abundance: .
j_gene: TRBJ2-1
v_gene: TRBV7-8
CDR3nt: TGTGCCAGCAGCTTAGCTCCCAGGTACAATGAGCAGTTCTTC
CDR3aa: CASSLAPRYNEQFF

d_gene: .
abundance: .
j_gene: TRBJ2-1
v_gene: TRBV30
CDR3nt: TGTGCCTGGGGGACCACCTACAATGAGCAGTTCTTC
CDR3aa: CAWGTTYNEQFF

d_gene: .
abundance: .
j_gene: TRBJ1-1
v_gene: TRBV27
CDR3nt: TGTGCCAGCAGTTTAAACCCCATCCGGGCAGCTTTCTTT
CDR3aa: CASSLNPIRAAFF

d_gene: .
abundance: .
j_gene: TRBJ2-7
v_gene: TRBV5-1
CDR3nt: TGCGCCAGCAGCTTGGGCTGGAACGAGCAGTACTTC
CDR3aa: CASSLGWNEQYF

d_gene: TRBD2
abundance: once
j_gene: TRBJ2-1
v_gene: TRBV19
CDR3nt: TGTGCCAGTAGCCGGACTAGCGGGTGGGATGAGCAGTTCTTC
CDR3aa: CASSRTSGWDEQFF

d_gene: .
abundance: .
j_gene: TRBJ1-1
v_gene: TRBV11-2
CDR3nt: TGTGCCAGCAGCGCACCCGGACTCAACACTGAAGCTTTCTTT
CDR3aa: CASSAPGLNTEAFF

d_gene: .
abundance: .
j_gene: TRBJ1-4
v_gene: TRBV9
CDR3nt: TGTGCCAGCAGCGAGGGGGGTACAGGCCTCCAGGGGAAACTGTTTTTT
CDR3aa: CASSEGGTGLQGKLFF

d_gene: TRBD1
abundance: .
j_gene: TRBJ2-7
v_gene: TRBV6-6
CDR3nt: TGTGCCAGCGGGACAGGGGCCTACGAGCAGTACTTC
CDR3aa: CASGTGAYEQYF

d_gene: TRBD2
abundance: .
j_gene: TRBJ2-1
v_gene: TRBV11-2
CDR3nt: TGTGCCAGCCGTAAAGCGGGGGGGCTTTCCAATGAGCAGTTCTTC
CDR3aa: CASRKAGGLSNEQFF

d_gene: TRBD1
abundance: few
j_gene: TRBJ1-2
v_gene: TRBV5-1
CDR3nt: TGCGCCAGCAGCTTGGACCCTGGGACAGCCTATGGCTACACCTTC
CDR3aa: CASSLDPGTAYGYTF

d_gene: .
abundance: .
j_gene: TRBJ1-4
v_gene: TRBV7-9
CDR3nt: TGTGCCAGCAGCTCGGGTGGCGAAAAACTGTTTTTT
CDR3aa: CASSSGGEKLFF

d_gene: .
abundance: .
j_gene: TRBJ1-3
v_gene: TRBV5-1
CDR3nt: TGCGCCAGCAGCTACACTCCCGGGAGAACCTCTGGAAACACCATATATTTT
CDR3aa: CASSYTPGRTSGNTIYF

d_gene: TRBD2
abundance: .
j_gene: TRBJ2-2
v_gene: TRBV19
CDR3nt: TGTGCCAGCAAAAGCGGGAGGACCGGGGAGCTGTTTTTT
CDR3aa: CASKSGRTGELFF

d_gene: .
abundance: .
j_gene: TRBJ2-1
v_gene: TRBV27
CDR3nt: TGTGCCAGCAGTTTGGGGGGTTTCGGCGGAGAGCAGTTCTTC
CDR3aa: CASSLGGFGGEQFF

d_gene: TRBD1
abundance: .
j_gene: TRBJ2-7
v_gene: TRBV15
CDR3nt: TGTGCCACCAGCCCCTACCCGACAGGGCTCTACGAGCAGTACTTC
CDR3aa: CATSPYPTGLYEQYF

d_gene: TRBD1
abundance: .
j_gene: TRBJ1-4
v_gene: TRBV13
CDR3nt: TGTGCCAGCAGCAGCGACAGGGCGAGTGAAAAACTGTTTTTT
CDR3aa: CASSSDRASEKLFF

d_gene: .
abundance: .
j_gene: TRBJ2-2
v_gene: TRBV30
CDR3nt: TGTGCCTGGAGAGGACAGTCGGGTCCGCTGTTTTTT
CDR3aa: CAWRGQSGPLFF

d_gene: .
abundance: .
j_gene: TRBJ1-5
v_gene: TRBV19
CDR3nt: TGTGCCAGTAGTATAGCTGTGGGGGGGATCAATCAGCCCCAGCATTTT
CDR3aa: CASSIAVGGINQPQHF

d_gene: TRBD1
abundance: .
j_gene: TRBJ2-7
v_gene: TRBV7-9
CDR3nt: TGTGCCAGCAGCCGCTGGACAGGTTCTGAGCAGTACTTC
CDR3aa: CASSRWTGSEQYF

d_gene: .
abundance: .
j_gene: TRBJ2-2
v_gene: TRBV5-6
CDR3nt: TGTGCCAGCAGCTTGGTCCAGCCCGGGGAGCTGTTTTTT
CDR3aa: CASSLVQPGELFF

d_gene: .
abundance: .
j_gene: TRBJ1-1
v_gene: TRBV10-2
CDR3nt: TGCGCCAGCAGTGAGCCGACAGAGGGAGGCACTGAAGCTTTCTTT
CDR3aa: CASSEPTEGGTEAFF